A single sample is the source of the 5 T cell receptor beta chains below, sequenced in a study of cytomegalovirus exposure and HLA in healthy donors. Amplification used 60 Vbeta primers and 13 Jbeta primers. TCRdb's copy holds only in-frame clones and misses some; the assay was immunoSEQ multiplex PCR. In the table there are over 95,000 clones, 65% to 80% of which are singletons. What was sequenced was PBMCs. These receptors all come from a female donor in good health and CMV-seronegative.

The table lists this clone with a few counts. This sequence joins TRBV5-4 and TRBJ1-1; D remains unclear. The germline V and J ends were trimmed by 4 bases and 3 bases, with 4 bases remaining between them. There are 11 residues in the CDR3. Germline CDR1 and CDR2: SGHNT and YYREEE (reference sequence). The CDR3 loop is CASSRDTEAFF. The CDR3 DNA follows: TGTGCCAGCAGCCGGGACACTGAAGCTTTCTTT.

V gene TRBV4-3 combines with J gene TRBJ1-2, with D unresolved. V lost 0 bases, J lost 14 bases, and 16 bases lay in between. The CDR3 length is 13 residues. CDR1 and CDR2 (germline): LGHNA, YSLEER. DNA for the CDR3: TGCGCCAGCAGCCAAGATTTCGTACAGCCTTATACCTTC. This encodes CASSQDFVQPYTF.

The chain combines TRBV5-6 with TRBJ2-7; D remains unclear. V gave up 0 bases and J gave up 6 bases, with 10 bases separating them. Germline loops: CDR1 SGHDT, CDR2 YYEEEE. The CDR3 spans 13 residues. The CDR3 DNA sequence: TGTGCCAGCAGCTTGGGCGAAGAGGCCGAGCAGTACTTC. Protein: CASSLGEEAEQYF.

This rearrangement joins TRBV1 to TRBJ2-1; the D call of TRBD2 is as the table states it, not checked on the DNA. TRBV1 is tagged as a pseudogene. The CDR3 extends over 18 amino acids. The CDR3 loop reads CTSSQEVWRVAGGDEQFF. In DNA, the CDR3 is TGCACCAGCAGCCAAGAAGTCTGGAGGGTAGCGGGGGGTGATGAGCAGTTCTTC.

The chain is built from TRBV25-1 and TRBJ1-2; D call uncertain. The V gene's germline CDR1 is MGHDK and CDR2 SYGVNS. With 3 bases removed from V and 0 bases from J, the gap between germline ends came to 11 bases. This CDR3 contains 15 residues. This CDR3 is CASSEAGSANYGYTF. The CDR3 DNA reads TGTGCCAGCAGTGAGGCCGGGTCAGCTAACTATGGCTACACCTTC.